What follows are 21 T cell receptor beta chains derived from one specimen sequenced in a study of CD8+ T cells in alopecia areata (dated by TCRdb to the late 2010s). The library was made by the immunoSEQ multiplex PCR assay. To provide template for TCR sequencing, every sample had RNA extracted and reverse transcribed into cDNA. The clones in this table, taken by TCRdb from immuneACCESS, are in-frame only. Not every clone is retained; where verified, under half of the shortfall comes from an unresolved V gene, and the cause of the rest is unknown. The sample profile shows about 270,000 clones; 60% of them were found once. 0.75% to 0.95% of the sample is taken by the ten largest. The treatment or condition label corresponds to: oral pan-JAK inhibitor, 5-10 mg twice daily. Sequencing was performed on CD4+ T cells sorted from blood, taken at approximately week 52, from a patient treated with tofacitinib. Receptors were obtained from a human donor with alopecia areata.

This sequence joins TRBV29-1 and TRBJ2-5; a possible D gene is TRBD2 (5 bases). Per the germline V gene, CDR1 is SQVTM and CDR2 is ANQGSEA. The CDR3 has 11 amino acids. Trimming took 6 bases from V and 9 from J, leaving 14 bases between them. The DNA for the CDR3 is TGCAGCGTCCCACTTTGGCGGGCCCAGTACTTC. Its protein is CSVPLWRAQYF.

The chain has TRBV29-1 and TRBJ2-1, with 14 bases fitting TRBD2. This CDR3 has 16 residues. Trimming cost V 6 bases and J 2 bases; bases outside gene matches: 6. Per germline, CDR1 SQVTM and CDR2 ANQGSEA. CDR3 loop: CSVGLAGGHTYNEQFF. CDR3 sequence (DNA): TGCAGCGTCGGACTAGCGGGGGGACACACCTACAATGAGCAGTTCTTC.

The chain employs TRBV10-3 and TRBJ1-1; 9 bases map to TRBD1. The junction had 6 bases not matched to a gene; V was cut back by 5 bases and J by 5 bases. The CDR3 has 14 amino acids. In germline, CDR1 is ENHRY, CDR2 SYGVKD. In nucleotides, the CDR3 is TGTGCCATCAGTTACACAGGGGGCACGACTGAAGCTTTCTTT. Its translation is CAISYTGGTTEAFF.

This clone was found a few times. This CDR3 is also generated by other DNA sequences in the sample. The V gene is TRBV19, the J gene TRBJ2-1; D not certain. Germline CDR1 LNHDA, CDR2 SQIVND (reference sequence). The CDR3 has 15 amino acids. Trimming stripped 3 bases from V and 0 bases from J, with 9 bases between. The CDR3 DNA reads as TGTGCCAGTAGTATTCGGCGCAGCTCCTACAATGAGCAGTTCTTC. This sequence encodes CASSIRRSSYNEQFF.

V usage is TRBV29-1 and J usage is TRBJ1-3; D gene ambiguous. The CDR3 extends over 11 amino acids. V lost 2 bases and J lost 1, with 0 bases in between. Germline values: CDR1 SQVTM, CDR2 ANQGSEA. This CDR3 reads CSVESGNTIYF. The DNA for the CDR3 is TGCAGCGTTGAATCTGGAAACACCATATATTTT.

This clone was seen a few times. The rearrangement uses TRBV27 and TRBJ1-1; the D gene is possibly TRBD1 (5 bases). The CDR3 runs 14 residues. The ends were cut back, 4 bases at V and 4 bases at J, with 13 bases in the middle. Germline-derived CDR1 and CDR2 are MNHEY and SMNVEV (reference sequence). CDR3 in DNA: TGTGCCAGCAGTTGGGCGGGGGTGGGCACTGAAGCTTTCTTT. Protein sequence: CASSWAGVGTEAFF.

V is TRBV27 and J is TRBJ2-4; 7 bases fit TRBD2. Germline CDR1 is MNHEY and CDR2 is SMNVEV (reference sequence). The CDR3 runs 14 residues. The V and J ends lost 3 bases and 8 bases, in that order; junction bases with no gene match: 7. Here the CDR3 DNA reads TGTGCCAGCAGTTTTTTGGGAGGGGTGGACATTCAGTACTTC. It translates to CASSFLGGVDIQYF.

CDR3 protein: CASSLETRSSYNEQFF. CDR3 DNA: TGTGCCAGCAGCTTAGAGACCAGGAGCTCCTACAATGAGCAGTTCTTC. This chain links TRBV7-9 with TRBJ2-1; D remains unclear. Germline V gene data show CDR1 as SEHNR and CDR2 as FQNEAQ (reference sequence). The CDR3 runs 16 residues. Trimming took off 1 base at V and 0 bases at J, with 10 bases between the two ends.

The chain combines TRBV19 with TRBJ1-2, with D possibly matching TRBD1 (6 bases). V lost 8 bases to trimming and J lost 5 bases, with 12 bases between them. The CDR3 runs to 12 residues. Germline V gene lookup returns CDR1 LNHDA and CDR2 SQIVND (reference sequence). The CDR3 DNA reads TGTGCCAGTGCAGACAGGAGTTATGGCTACACCTTC. It encodes CASADRSYGYTF.

This sequence joins TRBV7-2 and TRBJ2-6; D unresolved. The germline V and J ends were trimmed by 5 bases and 4 bases, with 6 bases remaining between them. The CDR3 totals 13 residues. The germline V gene has CDR1 SGHTA and CDR2 FQGNSA. In DNA, the CDR3 is TGTGCCAGCAGCAAAGAGGGGGCCAACGTCCTGACTTTC. It encodes CASSKEGANVLTF.

This chain joins TRBV7-9 and TRBJ2-1; no reliable D call. Germline-derived CDR1 and CDR2 are SEHNR and FQNEAQ (reference sequence). Trimming left V 4 bases short and J 0 bases short, with 4 bases between. The CDR3 runs 13 residues. The CDR3 region is CASSWISYNEQFF. For the CDR3, the DNA is TGTGCCAGCAGCTGGATCTCCTACAATGAGCAGTTCTTC.

This clone appeared a few times. This chain uses TRBV19 with TRBJ1-4; D not resolved. The CDR3 spans 14 residues. Germline-derived CDR1 and CDR2 are LNHDA and SQIVND (reference sequence). The germline V and J ends were trimmed by 5 bases and 0 bases, with 7 bases remaining between them. The CDR3 region has the DNA TGTGCCAGTAGTTCAGCAGCAACTAATGAAAAACTGTTTTTT. This codes for CASSSAATNEKLFF. The entire variable domain, with the rest obtained from reference TRBV19 and TRBJ1-4, is as follows: DGGITQSPKYLFRKEGQNVTLSCEQNLNHDAMYWYRQDPGQGLRLIYYSQIVNDFQKGDIAEGYSVSREKKESFPLTVTSAQKNPTAFYLCASSSAATNEKLFFGSGTQLSVL.

The chain links TRBV4-2 to TRBJ2-7; the D call may be TRBD1 or TRBD2 (5 bases each). The CDR3 spans 17 residues. Trimming stripped 0 bases from V and 6 bases from J, with 21 bases between. Germline assignment: CDR1 LGHNA and CDR2 YNFKEQ. The CDR3 here is CASSQEVGPAGSGEQYF. The CDR3 DNA sequence: TGTGCCAGCAGCCAAGAGGTGGGACCCGCCGGGTCGGGCGAGCAGTACTTC.

There are a few counts of this clone. The V gene is TRBV6-6, the J gene TRBJ2-7; TRBD2 might be the D (7 bases). Trimming removed 2 bases at V and 7 bases at J, with 15 bases between. Germline CDR1 is MNHNY and CDR2 is SVGAGI (reference sequence). The CDR3 totals 14 residues. CDR3 amino acids: CASSYAGEGGEQYF. The DNA of the CDR3 is TGTGCCAGCAGTTACGCTGGGGAGGGGGGTGAGCAGTACTTC.

This clone showed up just a few times. V is TRBV4-2 and J is TRBJ1-2, with TRBD1 as a possible D gene (5 bases). This CDR3 contains 17 residues. V was shortened by 1 base and J by 3 bases, with 18 bases between the two germline ends. The germline gives CDR1 LGHNA, CDR2 YNFKEQ. The CDR3 DNA sequence: TGTGCCAGCAGCCAAGTAGGCCCTACCAGGGCGGACTATGGCTACACCTTC. Its translation: CASSQVGPTRADYGYTF.

The gene calls are TRBV4-1 and TRBJ1-5; D unresolved. CDR3 length: 14 residues. The germline V and J ends were trimmed by 3 bases and 8 bases, with 14 bases remaining between them. Germline CDR1 is MGHRA and CDR2 is YSYEKL. CDR3: CASSHPSGREPQHF. CDR3 nucleotide sequence: TGCGCCAGCAGCCACCCCTCAGGACGGGAGCCCCAGCATTTT.

This chain uses TRBV5-1 with TRBJ2-3; D is possibly TRBD2 (6 bases). There are 16 residues in the CDR3. Germline CDR1 SGHRS, CDR2 YFSETQ. V was pared by 4 bases and J by 2 bases, with 17 bases between. The CDR3 spells CASSQVLSGFTDTQYF. The CDR3 nucleotides are TGCGCCAGCAGCCAAGTGCTTAGCGGTTTCACAGATACGCAGTATTTT.

CDR3 protein: CASSTLGGAGETQYF. CDR3 DNA sequence: TGCGCCAGCAGCACCCTGGGGGGGGCTGGAGAGACCCAGTACTTC. The chain is built from TRBV5-1 and TRBJ2-5, with D maybe TRBD2 (7 bases). V lost 4 bases and J 4 bases, leaving 17 bases between the germline ends. This CDR3 region has 15 residues. CDR1 is SGHRS and CDR2 is YFSETQ in the germline V gene. Complete variable domain (other parts from reference TRBV5-1 and TRBJ2-5): KAGVTQTPRYLIKTRGQQVTLSCSPISGHRSVSWYQQTPGQGLQFLFEYFSETQRNKGNFPGRFSGRQFSNSRSEMNVSTLELGDSALYLCASSTLGGAGETQYFGPGTRLLVL.

V usage is TRBV18 and J usage is TRBJ1-5; a weak D match, TRBD1 (5 bases). Germline CDR1 KGHSH, CDR2 LQKENI. V shed 2 bases and J shed 0 bases, with 11 bases lying between them. This CDR3 is built from 16 residues. The CDR3 spells CASSPIMTDSNQPQHF. CDR3 sequence (DNA): TGTGCCAGCTCACCAATTATGACAGATAGCAATCAGCCCCAGCATTTT.

This clone was picked up a small number of times. V usage is TRBV19 and J usage is TRBJ2-3, with 11 bases that match TRBD1. The CDR3 is 14 residues long. V shed 10 bases and J 5 bases; nucleotides not matched to a gene: 8. Germline CDR1 is LNHDA and CDR2 is SQIVND (reference sequence). The chain's CDR3 is CATSDRGRKDTQYF. The CDR3 DNA reads as TGTGCCACTTCGGACAGGGGGCGCAAAGATACGCAGTATTTT. Full variable domain (rest looked up from reference TRBV19 and TRBJ2-3): DGGITQSPKYLFRKEGQNVTLSCEQNLNHDAMYWYRQDPGQGLRLIYYSQIVNDFQKGDIAEGYSVSREKKESFPLTVTSAQKNPTAFYLCATSDRGRKDTQYFGPGTRLTVL.

The table lists this clone with a few counts. V and J are TRBV4-1 and TRBJ2-1; 8 bases are shared with TRBD2. The CDR3 is made up of 16 amino acids. CDR1 and CDR2 (germline): MGHRA, YSYEKL. V was clipped by 3 bases and J by 5 bases; unmatched bases: 9. The CDR3 bases are TGCGCCAGCAGCCACGCGACTCAGCGGGGGCACAATGAGCAGTTCTTC. It yields the protein CASSHATQRGHNEQFF.